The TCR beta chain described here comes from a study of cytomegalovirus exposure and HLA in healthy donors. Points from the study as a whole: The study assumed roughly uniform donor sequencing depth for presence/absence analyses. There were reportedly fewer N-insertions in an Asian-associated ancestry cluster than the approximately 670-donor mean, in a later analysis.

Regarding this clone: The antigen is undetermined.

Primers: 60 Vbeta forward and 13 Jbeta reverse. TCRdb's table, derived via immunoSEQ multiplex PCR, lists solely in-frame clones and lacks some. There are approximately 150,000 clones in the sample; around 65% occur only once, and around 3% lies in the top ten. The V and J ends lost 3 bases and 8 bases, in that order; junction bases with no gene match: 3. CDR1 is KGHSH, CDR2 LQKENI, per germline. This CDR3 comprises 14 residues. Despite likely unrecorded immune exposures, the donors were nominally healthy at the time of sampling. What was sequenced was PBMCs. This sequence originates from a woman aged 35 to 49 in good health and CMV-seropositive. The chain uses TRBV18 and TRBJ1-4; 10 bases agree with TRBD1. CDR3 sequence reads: CASSPGQGLEKLFF. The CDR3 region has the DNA TGTGCCAGCTCACCGGGACAGGGGTTAGAAAAACTGTTTTTT. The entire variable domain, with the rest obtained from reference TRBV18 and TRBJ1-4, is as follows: NAGVMQNPRHLVRRRGQEARLRCSPMKGHSHVYWYRQLPEEGLKFMVYLQKENIIDESGMPKERFSAEFPKEGPSILRIQQVVRGDSAAYFCASSPGQGLEKLFFGSGTQLSVL.